The 29 T cell receptor beta chains given below trace back to one sample, sequenced in a study of CD8 T cells in ankylosing spondylitis. TCRdb recomputed calls from the 5' RACE reads with MiXCR, one row per CDR3 protein. Of about 250,000 distinct CDR3 sequences in the sample, approximately 24% were seen once. The sample was blood, either unsorted or a sorted T cell fraction (not recorded which). The receptors shown here come from a male donor with ankylosing spondylitis or in good health (not recorded which).

This chain uses TRBV9 with TRBJ2-1; unclear D gene. The CDR3 spans 13 residues. V lost 4 bases and J 9 bases, leaving 14 bases between the germline ends. CDR1 SGDLS and CDR2 YYNGEE come from the germline V gene. CDR3 coding DNA: TGTGCCAGCAGCCCCAAGATTGCTTCTGAGCAGTTCTTC. Translating it yields CASSPKIASEQFF.

This rearrangement joins TRBV20-1 to TRBJ2-3; D is unresolved. The germline V and J ends were trimmed by 0 bases and 3 bases, with 10 bases remaining between them. CDR1 DFQATT and CDR2 SNEGSKA come from the germline V gene (reference sequence). This CDR3 has 14 residues. CDR3 coding DNA: TGCAGTGCTAGAGATGGCAGGAATACAGATACGCAGTATTTT. It is translated as CSARDGRNTDTQYF.

The J gene is TRBJ2-5, the V gene TRBV10-2; 15 bases align to TRBD2. This CDR3 has 16 residues. The junction had 8 bases not matched to a gene; V was cut back by 7 bases and J by 5 bases. Germline assignment: CDR1 WSHSY and CDR2 SAAADI. The CDR3, as DNA: TGCGCCAGCATGCGGACTAGCGGGGGGGCCAGGGAGACCCAGTACTTC. Translation gives CASMRTSGGARETQYF.

This clonotype came up many times. DNA of the CDR3: TGCAGCGTTGCACAGACCTACGAGCAGTACTTC. Protein sequence: CSVAQTYEQYF. The chain couples TRBV29-1 to TRBJ2-7; no reliable D call. Germline V gene lookup returns CDR1 SQVTM and CDR2 ANQGSEA. This CDR3 contains 11 residues. Trimming took off 4 bases at V and 2 bases at J, with 6 bases between the two ends.

This clonotype was counted between two and nine times. V is TRBV12-3 or TRBV12-4 and J is TRBJ2-1; tentatively, D is TRBD2 (6 bases). Trimming took 7 bases from V and 3 from J, leaving 16 bases between them. CDR3 size: 15 residues. The CDR3 loop reads CASKGGQTFYNEQFF. The CDR3 DNA follows: TGTGCCAGCAAAGGAGGGCAGACCTTCTACAATGAGCAGTTCTTC.

This clonotype was seen a few times. The chain recombines TRBV20-1 with TRBJ1-1; D is unresolved. Germline CDR1 and CDR2: DFQATT and SNEGSKA (reference sequence). CDR3 size: 12 residues. V was cut by 3 bases and J by 10 bases, with 15 bases left in between. In nucleotides, the CDR3 is TGCAGTGCTAGGTTCAGTAGGACCGGAGCTTTCTTT. Amino acid sequence: CSARFSRTGAFF.

V and J are TRBV11-2 and TRBJ2-3; D is unresolved. CDR1 is SGHAT and CDR2 is FQNNGV in the germline V gene. The CDR3 runs to 15 residues. V was cut by 6 bases and J by 4 bases, with 17 bases left in between. The CDR3 loop is CASSSRGSSPDTQYF. DNA of the CDR3: TGTGCCAGCAGTTCCCGCGGAAGCTCCCCAGATACGCAGTATTTT. Combining the CDR3 with reference TRBV11-2 and TRBJ2-3 gives the whole variable domain EAGVAQSPRYKIIEKRQSVAFWCNPISGHATLYWYQQILGQGPKLLIQFQNNGVVDDSQLPKDRFSAERLKGVDSTLKIQPAKLEDSAVYLCASSSRGSSPDTQYFGPGTRLTVL.

The chain employs TRBV12-3 or TRBV12-4 and TRBJ2-5, with 10 bases lining up with TRBD2. V was pared by 1 base and J by 2 bases, with 7 bases of the junction left unmatched. The CDR3 is 17 amino acids. DNA of the CDR3: TGTGCCAGCAGTTTAGGGCGGGCTAGCGGGGGACAAGAGACCCAGTACTTC. Encoded protein: CASSLGRASGGQETQYF.

The rearrangement joins TRBV27 to TRBJ2-3, with D maybe TRBD2 (6 bases). The CDR3 has 12 amino acids. CDR1 and CDR2 (germline): MNHEY, SMNVEV (reference sequence). V was cut by 11 bases and J by 4 bases, with 13 bases left in between. This chain's CDR3 is CAGGSWADTQYF. In DNA form, the CDR3 reads TGTGCCGGGGGGAGTTGGGCAGATACGCAGTATTTT.

The chain uses TRBV6-5 and TRBJ2-3; 7 bases agree with TRBD1. CDR1 MNHEY and CDR2 SVGAGI come from the germline V gene. V was pared by 2 bases and J by 2 bases, with 10 bases of the junction left unmatched. The CDR3 runs to 17 residues. The CDR3 here is CASSYERRGGVTDTQYF. Written as DNA, the CDR3 is TGTGCCAGCAGTTACGAACGCCGAGGGGGCGTCACAGATACGCAGTATTTT.

The chain links TRBV2 to TRBJ2-3; a weak D match, TRBD1 (7 bases). From germline, CDR1 is SNHLY and CDR2 FYNNEI. Trimming stripped 11 bases from V and 9 bases from J, with 15 bases between. The CDR3 sequence is 11 residues long. The CDR3 coding sequence is TGTGCCGGAGGGGCGGGACAGACGCAGTATTTT. Translated, it gives CAGGAGQTQYF.

There are many counts of this clonotype. The V and J genes are TRBV24-1 and TRBJ1-2; 7 positions agree with TRBD1. Germline CDR1 is KGHDR and CDR2 is SFDVKD. This CDR3 region has 14 residues. J lost 4 bases, V lost 5 bases, and 6 bases had no gene match. For the CDR3, the DNA is TGTGCCACCAGTGGGACAGGTTGGCCCTATGGCTACACCTTC. Translation gives CATSGTGWPYGYTF.

This clonotype was seen many times. J is TRBJ2-3 and V is TRBV20-1; no clear D gene. This CDR3 contains 11 residues. Germline CDR1 reads DFQATT; CDR2 reads SNEGSKA (reference sequence). V was pared by 6 bases and J by 6 bases, with 10 bases between. In nucleotides, the CDR3 is TGCAGTGCCTCCTTTGGGGATACGCAGTATTTT. Its protein product is CSASFGDTQYF.

This clonotype was detected many times. V gene TRBV28 combines with J gene TRBJ1-3; unclear D gene. CDR3 length: 15 amino acids. Deletions cut 2 bases from V and 0 bases from J, with 8 bases between. CDR1 MDHEN and CDR2 SYDVKM come from the germline V gene. The CDR3 nucleotides are TGTGCCAGCAGTTTAGAGCCGCGCTCTGGAAACACCATATATTTT. Translating gives CASSLEPRSGNTIYF.

The chain uses TRBV3-1 and TRBJ2-7; 7 bases map to TRBD2. Unmatched junction bases numbered 14, after V lost 3 bases and J lost 0 bases. CDR1 is LGHDT and CDR2 is YNNKEL in the germline V gene (reference sequence). This CDR3 spans 18 amino acids. The CDR3 DNA sequence: TGTGCCAGCAGCCAGGGGTCGACTGTGCGGGGGAGCTCCTACGAGCAGTACTTC. Translating it yields CASSQGSTVRGSSYEQYF.

This clonotype was counted only a few times. This chain links TRBV12-3 or TRBV12-4 with TRBJ2-2, with 11 bases identical to TRBD1. V dropped 8 bases and J dropped 6; count of bases not matched to a gene: 5. The CDR3 is 14 amino acids. CDR3 nucleotides: TGTGCCAGCCGAGGACAGGGGGCGTCCGGGGAGCTGTTTTTT. Amino acid sequence: CASRGQGASGELFF.

This clonotype was found a few times. The V and J genes are TRBV6-1 and TRBJ1-5, with 10 bases aligning to TRBD1. Germline CDR1 reads MNHNS; CDR2 reads SASEGT. The junction had 5 bases not matched to a gene; V was cut back by 6 bases and J by 6 bases. The length of the CDR3 is 14 residues. DNA for the CDR3: TGTGCCAGCAGACCGGGACAGGGGTTTCAGCCCCAGCATTTT. It codes for CASRPGQGFQPQHF.

This clonotype was found a few times. The V gene is TRBV20-1, the J gene TRBJ2-5, with D uncertain. This CDR3 has 16 residues. Trimming shortened V by 5 bases and J by 2 bases, and 21 bases separated the two germline ends. The germline V gene encodes CDR1 DFQATT and CDR2 SNEGSKA (reference sequence). CDR3 in DNA: TGCAGTGCTCCCCCATTCGGCAGCCGGATTCAAGAGACCCAGTACTTC. It codes for CSAPPFGSRIQETQYF.

DNA of the CDR3: TGTGCCAGCAGCCAAGAAGGGGGGGAATCCTACAATGAGCAGTTCTTC. Translated, it gives CASSQEGGESYNEQFF. The gene calls are TRBV4-2 and TRBJ2-1, with D maybe TRBD2 (7 bases). Trimming stripped 0 bases from V and 1 base from J, with 10 bases between. Germline values: CDR1 LGHNA, CDR2 YNFKEQ. The CDR3 is made up of 16 amino acids.

This clonotype was detected many times. The chain recombines TRBV10-1 with TRBJ2-3; perhaps TRBD2 as D (7 bases). The V gene lost 8 bases and the J gene lost 2 bases, with 14 bases spanning the gap. This CDR3 is 14 amino acids long. Germline CDR1 reads WNHNN; CDR2 reads SYGVQD (reference sequence). For the CDR3, the DNA is TGCGCCAGCTCGGTTGGGGGGGCCACAGATACGCAGTATTTT. Translated: CASSVGGATDTQYF.

The chain links TRBV20-1 to TRBJ1-1; unclear D gene. V was shortened by 3 bases and J by 0 bases, with 14 bases between the two germline ends. CDR1 is DFQATT and CDR2 is SNEGSKA in the germline V gene (reference sequence). This CDR3 has 15 amino acids. The DNA of the CDR3 is TGCAGTGCTAGGACGTCCGGGGTCTTGAACACTGAAGCTTTCTTT. Translated, it gives CSARTSGVLNTEAFF.

This clonotype has only a few counts. The chain couples TRBV12-3 or TRBV12-4 to TRBJ1-3; D unresolved. The CDR3 has 12 residues. Trimming cost V 3 bases and J 8 bases, with 8 bases left between them. The CDR3 coding sequence is TGTGCCAGCAGTTTCAGGTCGGACACCATATATTTT. It encodes CASSFRSDTIYF.

The table lists this clonotype with a few counts. This chain uses TRBV7-9 with TRBJ1-1; D ambiguous. V gave up 1 base and J gave up 2 bases, with 11 bases separating them. The germline CDR1 and CDR2 sequences are SEHNR and FQNEAQ (reference sequence). The CDR3 length is 15 residues. The CDR3 here is CASSLVGNPNTEAFF. The CDR3 coding sequence is TGTGCCAGCAGCTTAGTGGGCAACCCTAACACTGAAGCTTTCTTT.

The sample holds many counts of this clonotype. V is TRBV20-1 and J is TRBJ2-7; D may be TRBD2 (5 bases). This CDR3 is built from 14 residues. V was cut by 0 bases and J by 3 bases, with 12 bases left in between. The germline gives CDR1 DFQATT, CDR2 SNEGSKA (reference sequence). CDR3 nucleotide sequence: TGCAGTGCTAGAGACCGGGGATTGGGCTACGAGCAGTACTTC. Its protein is CSARDRGLGYEQYF.

This rearrangement joins TRBV12-3 or TRBV12-4 to TRBJ2-1, with 10 nucleotides matching TRBD2. CDR3 length: 14 amino acids. V shed 11 bases and J 8 bases; nucleotides not matched to a gene: 12. The CDR3 DNA follows: TGTGCCGTCAGGAATAGCGGGGGGTCCGATGAGCAGTTCTTC. It encodes CAVRNSGGSDEQFF.

In this sample, this clonotype turned up a few times. The chain combines TRBV6-5 with TRBJ2-7, with 12 bases fitting TRBD1. Germline lookup yields CDR1 MNHEY and CDR2 SVGAGI. The CDR3 length is 14 residues. V lost 6 bases, J lost 6 bases, and 6 bases stayed unmatched. The CDR3 spells CASRYGTGGSEQYF. The CDR3 DNA sequence: TGTGCCAGCAGATACGGGACAGGGGGCAGCGAGCAGTACTTC.

This rearrangement joins TRBV6-2 or TRBV6-3 to TRBJ2-3; D unresolved. Trimming took off 0 bases at V and 6 bases at J, with 7 bases between the two ends. The CDR3 runs 13 residues. Germline V gene data show CDR1 as MNHEY and CDR2 as SVGEGT. The CDR3 sequence: CASSYSTRDTQYF. DNA for the CDR3: TGTGCCAGCAGTTACTCGACTCGGGATACGCAGTATTTT.

This clonotype occurred a few times. The chain uses TRBV7-8 and TRBJ2-1; a weak D match, TRBD1 (6 bases). The germline V gene has CDR1 SGHVS and CDR2 FQNEAQ. The CDR3 has 14 residues. V dropped 5 bases and J dropped 5 bases, with 13 bases sitting between them. The CDR3 reads CASSPGTPNNEQFF. The DNA of the CDR3 is TGTGCCAGCAGCCCCGGGACACCCAACAATGAGCAGTTCTTC.

This chain links TRBV5-1 with TRBJ2-7, with 9 bases matching TRBD2. Per germline, CDR1 SGHRS and CDR2 YFSETQ. The CDR3 has 15 residues. Trimming cost V 4 bases and J 3 bases; bases outside gene matches: 8. CDR3 nucleotide sequence: TGCGCCAGCAGCAGTATAGCGGGGGTAAACTACGAGCAGTACTTC. As protein: CASSSIAGVNYEQYF. The whole variable domain, remainder taken from reference TRBV5-1 and TRBJ2-7, is KAGVTQTPRYLIKTRGQQVTLSCSPISGHRSVSWYQQTPGQGLQFLFEYFSETQRNKGNFPGRFSGRQFSNSRSEMNVSTLELGDSALYLCASSSIAGVNYEQYFGPGTRLTVT.